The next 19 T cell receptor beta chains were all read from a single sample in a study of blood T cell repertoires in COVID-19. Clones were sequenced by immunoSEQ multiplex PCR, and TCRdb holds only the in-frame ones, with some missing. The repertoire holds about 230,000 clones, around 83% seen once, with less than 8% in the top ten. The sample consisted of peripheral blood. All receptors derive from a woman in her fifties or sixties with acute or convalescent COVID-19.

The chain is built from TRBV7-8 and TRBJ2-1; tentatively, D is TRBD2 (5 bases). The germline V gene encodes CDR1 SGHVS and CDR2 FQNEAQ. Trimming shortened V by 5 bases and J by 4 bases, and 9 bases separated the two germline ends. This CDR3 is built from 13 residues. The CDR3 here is CASSRPGYNEQFF. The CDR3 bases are TGTGCCAGCAGCCGTCCGGGGTACAATGAGCAGTTCTTC. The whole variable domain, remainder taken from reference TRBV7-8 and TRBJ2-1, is GAGVSQSPRYKVAKRGQDVALRCDPISGHVSLFWYQQALGQGPEFLTYFQNEAQLDKSGLPSDRFFAERPEGSVSTLKIQRTQQEDSAVYLCASSRPGYNEQFFGPGTRLTVL.

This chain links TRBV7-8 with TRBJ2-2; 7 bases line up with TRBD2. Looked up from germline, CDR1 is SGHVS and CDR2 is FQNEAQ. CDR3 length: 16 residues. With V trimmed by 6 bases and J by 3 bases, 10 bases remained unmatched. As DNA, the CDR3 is TGTGCCAGCAGACAGGCGGGAGTTTCGTACACCGGGGAGCTGTTTTTT. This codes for CASRQAGVSYTGELFF.

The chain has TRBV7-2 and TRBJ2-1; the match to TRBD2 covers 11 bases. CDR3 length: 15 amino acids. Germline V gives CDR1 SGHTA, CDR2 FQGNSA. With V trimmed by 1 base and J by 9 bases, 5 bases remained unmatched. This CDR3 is CASSLGLAGGREQFF. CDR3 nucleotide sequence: TGTGCCAGCAGCTTAGGTCTAGCGGGAGGCCGTGAGCAGTTCTTC.

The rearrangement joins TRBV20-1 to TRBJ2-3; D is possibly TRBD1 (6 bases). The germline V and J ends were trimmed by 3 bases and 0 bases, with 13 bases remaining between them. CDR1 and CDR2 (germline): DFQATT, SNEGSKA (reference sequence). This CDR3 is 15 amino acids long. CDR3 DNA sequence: TGCAGTGCTAGTACCCAGGGGCCGAGCACAGATACGCAGTATTTT. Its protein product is CSASTQGPSTDTQYF.

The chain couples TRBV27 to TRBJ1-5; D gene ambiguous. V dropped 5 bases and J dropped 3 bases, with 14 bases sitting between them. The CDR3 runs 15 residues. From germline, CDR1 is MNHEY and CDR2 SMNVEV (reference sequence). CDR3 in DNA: TGTGCCAGCAGTCCTACCGGGAGACACAATCAGCCCCAGCATTTT. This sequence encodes CASSPTGRHNQPQHF.

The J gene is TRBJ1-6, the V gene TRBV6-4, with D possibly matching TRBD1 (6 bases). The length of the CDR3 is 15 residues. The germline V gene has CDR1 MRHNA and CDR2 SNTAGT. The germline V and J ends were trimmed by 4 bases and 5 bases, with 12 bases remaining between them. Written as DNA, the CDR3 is TGTGCCAGCAGTGTGGACAGACTAAATAATTCACCCCTCCACTTT. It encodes CASSVDRLNNSPLHF.

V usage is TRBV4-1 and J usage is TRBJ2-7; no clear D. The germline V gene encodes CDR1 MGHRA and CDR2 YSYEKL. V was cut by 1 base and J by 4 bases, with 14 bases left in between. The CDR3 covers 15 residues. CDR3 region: CASSQVWHSLYEQYF. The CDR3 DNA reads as TGCGCCAGCAGCCAAGTATGGCACAGTCTTTACGAGCAGTACTTC.

The CDR3 sequence: CAWRGSYQTGADTEAFF. Written as DNA, the CDR3 is TGTGCCTGGAGGGGTTCTTACCAAACAGGGGCGGACACTGAAGCTTTCTTT. The chain has TRBV30 and TRBJ1-1; 7 nucleotides align to TRBD1. CDR3 length equals 17 residues. Germline CDR1 reads GTSNPN; CDR2 reads SVGIG (reference sequence). The V and J ends lost 3 bases and 3 bases, in that order; junction bases with no gene match: 16.

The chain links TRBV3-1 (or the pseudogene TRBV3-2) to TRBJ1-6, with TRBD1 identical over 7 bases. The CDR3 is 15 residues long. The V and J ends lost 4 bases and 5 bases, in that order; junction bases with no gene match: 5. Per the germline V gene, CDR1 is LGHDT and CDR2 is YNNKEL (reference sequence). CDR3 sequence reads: CASSPLGTDNSPLHF. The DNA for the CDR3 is TGTGCCAGCAGCCCCTTGGGGACAGATAATTCACCCCTCCACTTT.

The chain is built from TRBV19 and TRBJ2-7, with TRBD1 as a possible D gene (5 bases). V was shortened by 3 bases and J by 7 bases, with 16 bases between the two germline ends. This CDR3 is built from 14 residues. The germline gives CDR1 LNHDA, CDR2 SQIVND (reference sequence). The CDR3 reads CASSMGQGDGEQYF. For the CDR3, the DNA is TGTGCCAGTAGTATGGGGCAGGGCGATGGGGAGCAGTACTTC.

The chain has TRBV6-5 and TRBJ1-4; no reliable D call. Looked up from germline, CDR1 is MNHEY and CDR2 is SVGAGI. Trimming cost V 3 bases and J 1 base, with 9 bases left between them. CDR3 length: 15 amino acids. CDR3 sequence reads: CASSYRGLTNEKLFF. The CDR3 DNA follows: TGTGCCAGCAGTTATAGAGGGCTAACTAATGAAAAACTGTTTTTT.

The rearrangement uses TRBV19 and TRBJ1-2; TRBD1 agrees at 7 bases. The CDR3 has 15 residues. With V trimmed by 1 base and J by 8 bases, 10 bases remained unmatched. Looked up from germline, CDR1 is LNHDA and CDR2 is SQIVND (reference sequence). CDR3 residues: CASSIATEGAGGYTF. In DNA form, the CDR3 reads TGTGCCAGTAGTATAGCAACAGAGGGGGCGGGAGGCTACACCTTC.

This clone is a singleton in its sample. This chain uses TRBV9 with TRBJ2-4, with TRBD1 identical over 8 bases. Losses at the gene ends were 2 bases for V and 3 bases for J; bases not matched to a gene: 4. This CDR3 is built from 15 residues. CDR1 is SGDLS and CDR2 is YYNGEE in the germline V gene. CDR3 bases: TGTGCCAGCAGCGTCCTTGGACAGGGCAAAAACATTCAGTACTTC. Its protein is CASSVLGQGKNIQYF.

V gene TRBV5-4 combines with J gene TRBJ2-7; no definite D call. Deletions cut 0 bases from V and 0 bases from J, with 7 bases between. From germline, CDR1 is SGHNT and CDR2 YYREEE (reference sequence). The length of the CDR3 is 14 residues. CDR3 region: CASSLELNSYEQYF. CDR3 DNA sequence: TGTGCCAGCAGCTTGGAGCTGAACTCCTACGAGCAGTACTTC. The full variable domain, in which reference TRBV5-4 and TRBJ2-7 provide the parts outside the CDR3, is ETGVTQSPTHLIKTRGQQVTLRCSSQSGHNTVSWYQQALGQGPQFIFQYYREEENGRGNFPPRFSGLQFPNYSSELNVNALELDDSALYLCASSLELNSYEQYFGPGTRLTVT.

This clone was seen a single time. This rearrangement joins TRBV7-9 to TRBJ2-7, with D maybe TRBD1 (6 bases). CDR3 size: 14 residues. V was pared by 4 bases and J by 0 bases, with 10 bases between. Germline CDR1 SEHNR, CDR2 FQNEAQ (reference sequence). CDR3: CASSWGPGSYEQYF. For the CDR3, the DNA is TGTGCCAGCAGCTGGGGGCCAGGCTCCTACGAGCAGTACTTC.

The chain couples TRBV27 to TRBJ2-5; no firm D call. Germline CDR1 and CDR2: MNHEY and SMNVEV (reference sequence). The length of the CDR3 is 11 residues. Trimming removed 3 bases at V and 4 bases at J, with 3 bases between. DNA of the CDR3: TGTGCCAGCAGTTTCCGAGAGACCCAGTACTTC. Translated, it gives CASSFRETQYF.

DNA for the CDR3: TGTGCCAGCAGCAGGGACAGGGGGCTTGGCTACACCTTC. Protein product: CASSRDRGLGYTF. The chain links TRBV3-1 (or the pseudogene TRBV3-2) to TRBJ1-2; TRBD1 aligns across 12 bases. This CDR3 is built from 13 residues. CDR1 and CDR2 from the germline V gene are LGHDT and YNNKEL (reference sequence). V shed 5 bases, J shed 7 bases, and the junction held 2 bases outside the gene matches.

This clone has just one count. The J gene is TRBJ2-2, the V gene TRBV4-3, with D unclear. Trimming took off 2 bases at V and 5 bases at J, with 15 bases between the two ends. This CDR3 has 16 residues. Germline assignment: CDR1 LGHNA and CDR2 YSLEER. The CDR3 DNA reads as TGCGCCAGCAGCCAACTTGTGACCTCGAGGACCGGGGAGCTGTTTTTT. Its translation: CASSQLVTSRTGELFF.

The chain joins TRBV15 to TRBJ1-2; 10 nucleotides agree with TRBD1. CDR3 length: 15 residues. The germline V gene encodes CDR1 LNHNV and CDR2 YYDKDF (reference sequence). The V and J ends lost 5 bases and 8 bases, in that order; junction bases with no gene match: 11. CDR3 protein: CATSVPGTGVGGYTF. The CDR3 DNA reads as TGTGCCACCAGCGTGCCCGGGACAGGGGTTGGGGGCTACACCTTC.